This T cell receptor beta chain comes out of a study of Ad26.COV2.S vaccination and SARS-CoV-2 variants. Turning to the study itself: Administration of Ad26.COV2.S was intramuscular, either once or twice 56 days apart.

Points from the study as a whole: Those who received vaccine or placebo ended up with similar non-spike TCR breadth. Once vaccination had occurred, spike-specific CD8+ and CD4+ T cell responses reportedly showed substantial breadth. Higher spike-specific TCR breadth was found in vaccine recipients than in placebo recipients.

Treatment reported: over 15 received Ad26.COV2.S at low or high dose, single or two shots; 5 received placebo; per-sample allocation not given. Material that was analyzed had been drawn on day 63 after the first vaccine or placebo injection. Turning to this clone: No antigen is known for it.

Trimming shortened V by 2 bases and J by 0 bases, and 8 bases separated the two germline ends. Germline V CDR1 and CDR2: SGHTA, FQGNSA. CDR3 size: 15 residues. The repertoire was sequenced with immunoSEQ multiplex PCR; TCRdb's copy has only in-frame clones and lacks some. This sample has around 300,000 clones, with approximately 90% found just once. V and J are TRBV7-2 and TRBJ1-5; D is perhaps TRBD1 (6 bases). The sample in question was peripheral blood, obtained in a trial of Ad26.COV2.S vaccine versus placebo. The TCR originated in a person aged 18-65 years who received the Ad26.COV2.S COVID-19 vaccine or a placebo. CDR3 loop: CASSLLTGSNQPQHF. DNA of the CDR3: TGTGCCAGCAGCTTACTGACAGGTAGCAATCAGCCCCAGCATTTT.